A selection of T cell receptor beta chains follows, all from one sample in a study of technical replicates of blood from a handful of donors. Clones were sequenced by immunoSEQ multiplex PCR, and TCRdb holds only the in-frame ones, with some missing. The sample yields tens of thousands of clones, about 90% seen once. Source material: PBMCs. The receptor source for this set is a human donor in good health. Some clones in this sample may be carry-over from other donors' samples. The CDR3 runs from the conserved cysteine through the conserved F or W. The D gene is left open where the match is weak. Some rows have no size entry. The others give once, few or many, or a class for an expanded clone.

D: TRBD2
size: once
V: TRBV7-2
J: TRBJ2-2
length: 16
CDR3: CASSLVTSGAPGELFF
DNA: TGTGCCAGCAGCTTAGTCACTAGCGGGGCCCCCGGGGAGCTGTTTTTT

D: NA
size: NA
V: TRBV4-3
J: TRBJ1-5
length: 14
CDR3: CASSQNLGNQPQHF
DNA: TGCGCCAGCAGCCAAAACTTGGGCAATCAGCCCCAGCATTTT

D: NA
size: NA
V: TRBV18
J: TRBJ2-1
length: 12
CDR3: CASSPTGNEQFF
DNA: TGTGCCAGCTCACCCACCGGCAATGAGCAGTTCTTC

D: TRBD1
size: NA
V: TRBV6-1
J: TRBJ1-2
length: 16
CDR3: CASSDFPGQGLGGYTF
DNA: TGTGCCAGCAGTGACTTCCCGGGACAGGGGTTGGGTGGCTACACCTTC

D: NA
size: NA
V: TRBV7-2
J: TRBJ1-3
length: 16
CDR3: CASSLVVSTSGNTIYF
DNA: TGTGCCAGCAGCTTAGTCGTGAGCACCTCTGGAAACACCATATATTTT

D: NA
size: few
V: TRBV30
J: TRBJ1-6
length: 13
CDR3: CAWSGGGNSPLHF
DNA: TGTGCCTGGAGTGGGGGCGGAAACTCACCCCTCCACTTT

D: NA
size: NA
V: TRBV7-6
J: TRBJ2-5
length: 12
CDR3: CASSLNRETQYF
DNA: TGTGCCAGCAGCTTAAACCGGGAGACCCAGTACTTC

D: NA
size: NA
V: TRBV7-2
J: TRBJ1-5
length: 12
CDR3: CASSSPRQPQHF
DNA: TGTGCCAGCAGCTCCCCCCGGCAGCCCCAGCATTTT

D: TRBD1
size: NA
V: TRBV29-1
J: TRBJ1-2
length: 12
CDR3: CSVPGGFYGYTF
DNA: TGCAGCGTCCCAGGGGGGTTCTATGGCTACACCTTC

D: NA
size: few
V: TRBV4-1
J: TRBJ1-6
length: 12
CDR3: CASSLEGAPLHF
DNA: TGCGCCAGCAGCCTTGAAGGGGCACCCCTCCACTTT

D: TRBD1
size: NA
V: TRBV7-2
J: TRBJ1-3
length: 16
CDR3: CASSFGTASSGNTIYF
DNA: TGTGCCAGCAGCTTCGGGACAGCGAGCTCTGGAAACACCATATATTTT

D: TRBD2
size: NA
V: TRBV4-1
J: TRBJ2-4
length: 20
CDR3: CASSHRLAGEYLQAKNIQYF
DNA: TGCGCCAGCAGCCATCGACTAGCGGGAGAGTATTTGCAGGCCAAAAACATTCAGTACTTC

D: NA
size: NA
V: TRBV15
J: TRBJ2-1
length: 14
CDR3: CATSRITGLNEQFF
DNA: TGTGCCACCAGCAGGATCACAGGGTTGAATGAGCAGTTCTTC

D: TRBD2
size: NA
V: TRBV7-6
J: TRBJ2-4
length: 18
CDR3: CASSRSTSGSGLGNIQYF
DNA: TGTGCCAGCAGCCGATCAACTAGCGGGAGCGGGTTGGGAAACATTCAGTACTTC

D: TRBD1
size: NA
V: TRBV11-2
J: TRBJ2-7
length: 15
CDR3: CASSLGSGQGNEQYF
DNA: TGTGCCAGCAGCTTAGGGTCGGGACAGGGGAACGAGCAGTACTTC

D: TRBD2
size: NA
V: TRBV9
J: TRBJ2-5
length: 17
CDR3: CASSVGASSGGAETQYF
DNA: TGTGCCAGCAGCGTGGGGGCCAGTAGCGGGGGGGCAGAGACCCAGTACTTC

D: TRBD2
size: NA
V: TRBV27
J: TRBJ2-1
length: 16
CDR3: CASSSLAGHSYNEQFF
DNA: TGTGCCAGCAGTTCCCTAGCGGGCCACTCCTACAATGAGCAGTTCTTC

D: TRBD1
size: NA
V: TRBV5-1
J: TRBJ2-2
length: 13
CDR3: CASSGQGGGELFF
DNA: TGCGCCAGCTCAGGACAGGGCGGCGGGGAGCTGTTTTTT

D: TRBD2
size: NA
V: TRBV15
J: TRBJ2-2
length: 16
CDR3: CATSRAGGARTGELFF
DNA: TGTGCCACCAGCAGGGCCGGGGGGGCCCGAACCGGGGAGCTGTTTTTT

D: NA
size: NA
V: TRBV7-2
J: TRBJ2-1
length: 14
CDR3: CASSRRGLNNEQFF
DNA: TGTGCCAGCAGCCGAAGGGGTTTAAACAATGAGCAGTTCTTC

D: NA
size: NA
V: TRBV4-3
J: TRBJ2-7
length: 13
CDR3: CASSWFLFRSVHF
DNA: TGCGCCAGCAGTTGGTTTTTGTTTCGGAGCGTGCACTTC

D: NA
size: NA
V: TRBV21-1
J: TRBJ2-7
length: 12
CDR3: CASSIAGGEQYF
DNA: TGTGCCAGCAGCATCGCGGGGGGCGAGCAGTACTTC

D: NA
size: NA
V: TRBV5-8
J: TRBJ2-5
length: 14
CDR3: CASSLGGPQETQYF
DNA: TGTGCCAGCAGCTTGGGAGGGCCACAAGAGACCCAGTACTTC

D: TRBD2
size: NA
V: TRBV10-3
J: TRBJ2-5
length: 14
CDR3: CASGPGLVRETQYF
DNA: TGTGCCTCAGGTCCGGGACTAGTCCGCGAGACCCAGTACTTC

D: NA
size: NA
V: TRBV7-2
J: TRBJ1-1
length: 12
CDR3: CASSFLGTEAFF
DNA: TGTGCCAGCAGCTTCCTAGGCACTGAAGCTTTCTTT

D: NA
size: few
V: TRBV2
J: TRBJ2-1
length: 13
CDR3: CASRASSYNEQFF
DNA: TGTGCCAGCAGGGCTAGCAGTTACAATGAGCAGTTCTTC

D: NA
size: NA
V: TRBV25-1
J: TRBJ2-1
length: 14
CDR3: CASSEVDSGNEQFF
DNA: TGTGCCAGCAGTGAGGTAGACTCCGGGAATGAGCAGTTCTTC

D: NA
size: NA
V: TRBV21-1
J: TRBJ1-3
length: 18
CDR3: CASSKDRRACLSGNTIYF
DNA: TGTGCCAGCAGCAAAGACCGAAGAGCCTGTCTCTCTGGAAACACCATATATTTT

D: TRBD1
size: NA
V: TRBV30
J: TRBJ1-1
length: 15
CDR3: CAWSVGDRDVTEAFF
DNA: TGTGCCTGGAGTGTAGGGGACAGGGATGTAACTGAAGCTTTCTTT

D: TRBD1
size: NA
V: TRBV2
J: TRBJ1-5
length: 14
CDR3: CASSGTGWNQPQHF
DNA: TGTGCCAGCAGTGGGACAGGGTGGAATCAGCCCCAGCATTTT

D: NA
size: NA
V: TRBV10-3
J: TRBJ1-2
length: 17
CDR3: CAISESKLSLANYGYTF
DNA: TGTGCCATCAGTGAGTCGAAATTGAGTCTAGCTAACTATGGCTACACCTTC

D: NA
size: NA
V: TRBV6-6
J: TRBJ1-2
length: 14
CDR3: CASTRARGGYGYTF
DNA: TGTGCCAGTACCCGGGCAAGGGGAGGCTATGGCTACACCTTC

D: NA
size: NA
V: TRBV7-9
J: TRBJ1-2
length: 12
CDR3: CASRGGSLGYTF
DNA: TGTGCCAGCAGGGGGGGATCCCTTGGCTACACCTTC

D: NA
size: NA
V: TRBV5-1
J: TRBJ2-7
length: 15
CDR3: CASSYGTTSSYEQYF
DNA: TGCGCCAGCAGCTACGGGACAACCTCATCCTACGAGCAGTACTTC

D: TRBD1
size: few
V: TRBV29-1
J: TRBJ1-3
length: 13
CDR3: CSAQGGPSNTIYF
DNA: TGCAGCGCACAAGGGGGCCCAAGTAACACCATATATTTT

D: NA
size: once
V: TRBV6-1
J: TRBJ1-2
length: 11
CDR3: CASSGTQGYTF
DNA: TGTGCCAGCAGTGGAACCCAGGGCTACACCTTC

D: TRBD2
size: NA
V: TRBV5-1
J: TRBJ2-7
length: 18
CDR3: CASSLARLAGESSYEQYF
DNA: TGCGCCAGCAGCTTGGCTCGGCTAGCGGGAGAGAGTTCCTACGAGCAGTACTTC

D: NA
size: NA
V: TRBV18
J: TRBJ2-5
length: 13
CDR3: CASSPRGSETQYF
DNA: TGTGCCAGCTCACCCAGGGGTTCGGAGACCCAGTACTTC

D: NA
size: NA
V: TRBV6-5
J: TRBJ2-3
length: 11
CDR3: CASSFGDTQYF
DNA: TGTGCCAGCAGCTTCGGGGATACGCAGTATTTT

D: TRBD1
size: NA
V: TRBV7-2
J: TRBJ2-2
length: 16
CDR3: CASSARQGLNTGELFF
DNA: TGTGCCAGCAGCGCCCGACAGGGGTTGAACACCGGGGAGCTGTTTTTT

D: TRBD1
size: few
V: TRBV6-4
J: TRBJ2-1
length: 15
CDR3: CASSDGQGAVDEQFF
DNA: TGTGCCAGCAGTGACGGGCAGGGGGCGGTCGATGAGCAGTTCTTC

D: NA
size: NA
V: TRBV19
J: TRBJ1-5
length: 14
CDR3: CASSHPVSNQPQHF
DNA: TGTGCCAGTAGTCACCCGGTTAGCAATCAGCCCCAGCATTTT

D: NA
size: NA
V: TRBV5-1
J: TRBJ2-7
length: 16
CDR3: CASSLAAFSQSYEQYF
DNA: TGCGCCAGCAGCTTGGCCGCGTTCTCGCAATCCTACGAGCAGTACTTC

D: TRBD1
size: NA
V: TRBV2
J: TRBJ1-2
length: 17
CDR3: CASSGGGTGSTDYGYTF
DNA: TGTGCCAGCAGTGGAGGGGGGACAGGGTCTACTGACTATGGCTACACCTTC

D: TRBD2
size: NA
V: TRBV5-6
J: TRBJ2-3
length: 16
CDR3: CASSLDGGRGTDTQYF
DNA: TGTGCCAGCAGCTTGGACGGCGGGAGGGGCACAGATACGCAGTATTTT

D: TRBD2
size: NA
V: TRBV7-9
J: TRBJ2-1
length: 16
CDR3: CASSTPSAGGQDEQFF
DNA: TGTGCCAGCAGCACTCCGTCAGCGGGAGGGCAGGATGAGCAGTTCTTC

D: TRBD2
size: NA
V: TRBV29-1
J: TRBJ2-1
length: 17
CDR3: CSVVVPYSGRAYNEQFF
DNA: TGCAGCGTAGTCGTGCCTTATAGCGGGCGAGCCTACAATGAGCAGTTCTTC

D: TRBD1
size: NA
V: TRBV25-1
J: TRBJ2-7
length: 16
CDR3: CASSASGTGGSYEQYF
DNA: TGTGCCAGCAGTGCCTCGGGGACAGGGGGCTCCTACGAGCAGTACTTC

D: TRBD1
size: NA
V: TRBV5-1
J: TRBJ1-1
length: 16
CDR3: CASSQAQGASNTEAFF
DNA: TGCGCCAGCAGCCAAGCACAGGGGGCCTCTAACACTGAAGCTTTCTTT

D: TRBD2
size: NA
V: TRBV9
J: TRBJ2-2
length: 16
CDR3: CASSVAAGGPPGELFF
DNA: TGTGCCAGCAGCGTTGCGGCGGGGGGGCCCCCCGGGGAGCTGTTTTTT

D: TRBD1
size: NA
V: TRBV10-3
J: TRBJ1-1
length: 11
CDR3: CAITTGEGAFF
DNA: TGTGCCATCACCACAGGGGAAGGCGCTTTCTTT

D: TRBD1
size: NA
V: TRBV6-5
J: TRBJ1-2
length: 15
CDR3: CASSYSGQQWDGYTF
DNA: TGTGCCAGCAGTTACTCGGGACAGCAATGGGATGGCTACACCTTC

D: NA
size: NA
V: TRBV6-1
J: TRBJ1-2
length: 15
CDR3: CASSDTAFGAYGYTF
DNA: TGTGCCAGCAGCGACACCGCTTTTGGCGCCTATGGCTACACCTTC

D: NA
size: few
V: TRBV19
J: TRBJ1-5
length: 15
CDR3: CASTFGVSSNQPQHF
DNA: TGTGCCAGCACATTCGGGGTTTCGAGCAATCAGCCCCAGCATTTT

D: TRBD1
size: NA
V: TRBV2
J: TRBJ1-2
length: 13
CDR3: CASRGQGVSGYTF
DNA: TGTGCCAGCAGGGGACAGGGAGTAAGTGGCTACACCTTC

D: NA
size: NA
V: TRBV18
J: TRBJ2-1
length: 15
CDR3: CASSPLQPPYNEQFF
DNA: TGTGCCAGCTCACCACTACAGCCCCCCTACAATGAGCAGTTCTTC